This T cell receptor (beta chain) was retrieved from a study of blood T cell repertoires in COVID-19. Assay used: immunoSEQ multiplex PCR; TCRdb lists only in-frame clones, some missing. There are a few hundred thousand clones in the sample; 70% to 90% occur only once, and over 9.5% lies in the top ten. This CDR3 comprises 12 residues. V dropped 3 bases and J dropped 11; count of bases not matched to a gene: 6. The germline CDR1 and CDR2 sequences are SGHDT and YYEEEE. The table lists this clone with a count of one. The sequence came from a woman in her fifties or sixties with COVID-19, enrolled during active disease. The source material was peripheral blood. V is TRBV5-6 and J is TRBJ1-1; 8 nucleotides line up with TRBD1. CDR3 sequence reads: CASSSDRVRAFF. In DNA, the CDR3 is TGTGCCAGCAGCTCGGACAGGGTGCGCGCTTTCTTT.